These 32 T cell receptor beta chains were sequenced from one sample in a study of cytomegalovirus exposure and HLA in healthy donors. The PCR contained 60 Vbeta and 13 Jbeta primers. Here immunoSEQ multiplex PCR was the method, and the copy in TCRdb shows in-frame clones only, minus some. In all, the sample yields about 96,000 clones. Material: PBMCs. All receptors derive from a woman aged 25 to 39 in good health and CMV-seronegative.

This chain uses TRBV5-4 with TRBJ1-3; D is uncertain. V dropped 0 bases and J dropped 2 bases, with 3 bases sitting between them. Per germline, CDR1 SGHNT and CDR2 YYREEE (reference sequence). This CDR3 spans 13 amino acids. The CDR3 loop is CASSLDTGNTIYF. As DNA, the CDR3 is TGTGCCAGCAGCTTGGATACTGGAAACACCATATATTTT.

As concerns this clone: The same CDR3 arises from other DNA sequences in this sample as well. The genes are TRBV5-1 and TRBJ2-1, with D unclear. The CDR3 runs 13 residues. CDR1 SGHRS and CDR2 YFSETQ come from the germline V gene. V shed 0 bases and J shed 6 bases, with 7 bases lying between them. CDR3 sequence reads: CASSLEFRNEQFF. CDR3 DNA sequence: TGCGCCAGCAGCTTGGAATTTCGCAATGAGCAGTTCTTC. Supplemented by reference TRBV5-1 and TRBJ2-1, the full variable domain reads KAGVTQTPRYLIKTRGQQVTLSCSPISGHRSVSWYQQTPGQGLQFLFEYFSETQRNKGNFPGRFSGRQFSNSRSEMNVSTLELGDSALYLCASSLEFRNEQFFGPGTRLTVL.

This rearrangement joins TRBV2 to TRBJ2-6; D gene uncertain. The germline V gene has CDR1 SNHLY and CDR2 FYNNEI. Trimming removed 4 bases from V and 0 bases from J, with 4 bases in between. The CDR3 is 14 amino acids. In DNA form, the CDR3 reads TGTGCCAGCAGTGGGCTCTCTGGGGCCAACGTCCTGACTTTC. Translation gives CASSGLSGANVLTF.

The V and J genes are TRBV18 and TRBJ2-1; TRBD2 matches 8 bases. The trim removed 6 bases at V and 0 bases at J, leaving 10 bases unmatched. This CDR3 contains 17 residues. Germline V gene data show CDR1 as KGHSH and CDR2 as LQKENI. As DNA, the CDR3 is TGTGCCAGCTCCCGGGAGGGAGGCCTCAGCTCCTACAATGAGCAGTTCTTC. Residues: CASSREGGLSSYNEQFF. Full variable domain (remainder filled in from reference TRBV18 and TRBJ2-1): NAGVMQNPRHLVRRRGQEARLRCSPMKGHSHVYWYRQLPEEGLKFMVYLQKENIIDESGMPKERFSAEFPKEGPSILRIQQVVRGDSAAYFCASSREGGLSSYNEQFFGPGTRLTVL.

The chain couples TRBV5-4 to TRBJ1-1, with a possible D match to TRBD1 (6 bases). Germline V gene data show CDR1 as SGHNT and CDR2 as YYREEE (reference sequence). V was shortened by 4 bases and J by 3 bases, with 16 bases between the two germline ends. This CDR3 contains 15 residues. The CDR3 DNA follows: TGTGCCAGCAGCACGGGACGGCCAGGGGACACTGAAGCTTTCTTT. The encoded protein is CASSTGRPGDTEAFF.

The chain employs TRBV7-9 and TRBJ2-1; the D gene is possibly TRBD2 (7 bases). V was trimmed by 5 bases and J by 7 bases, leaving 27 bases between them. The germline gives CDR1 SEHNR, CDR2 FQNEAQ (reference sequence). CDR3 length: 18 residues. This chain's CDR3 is CASSPSTEAGALWNEQFF. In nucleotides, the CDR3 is TGTGCCAGCAGCCCCAGCACGGAGGCGGGGGCTCTGTGGAATGAGCAGTTCTTC.

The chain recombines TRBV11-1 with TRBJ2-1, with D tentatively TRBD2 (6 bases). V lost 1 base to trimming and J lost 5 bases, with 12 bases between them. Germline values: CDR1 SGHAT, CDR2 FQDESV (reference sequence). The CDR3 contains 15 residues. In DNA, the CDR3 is TGTGCCAGCAGCTTAGGGACTACGGGGAACAATGAGCAGTTCTTC. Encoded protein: CASSLGTTGNNEQFF. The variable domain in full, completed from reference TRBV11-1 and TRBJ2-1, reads EAEVAQSPRYKITEKSQAVAFWCDPISGHATLYWYRQILGQGPELLVQFQDESVVDDSQLPKDRFSAERLKGVDSTLKIQPAELGDSAMYLCASSLGTTGNNEQFFGPGTRLTVL.

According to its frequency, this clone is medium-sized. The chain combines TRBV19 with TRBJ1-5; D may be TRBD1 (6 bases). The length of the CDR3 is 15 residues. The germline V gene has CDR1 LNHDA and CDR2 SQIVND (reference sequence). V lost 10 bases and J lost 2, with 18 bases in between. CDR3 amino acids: CATSYRARGNQPQHF. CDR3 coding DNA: TGTGCCACCTCATACAGGGCGAGGGGCAATCAGCCCCAGCATTTT.

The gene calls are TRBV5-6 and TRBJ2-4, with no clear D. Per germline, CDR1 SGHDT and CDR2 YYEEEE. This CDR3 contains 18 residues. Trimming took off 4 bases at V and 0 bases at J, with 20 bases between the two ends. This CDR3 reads CASSSPVWRSLAKNIQYF. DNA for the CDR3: TGTGCCAGCAGCAGTCCGGTCTGGCGGAGTTTAGCCAAAAACATTCAGTACTTC.

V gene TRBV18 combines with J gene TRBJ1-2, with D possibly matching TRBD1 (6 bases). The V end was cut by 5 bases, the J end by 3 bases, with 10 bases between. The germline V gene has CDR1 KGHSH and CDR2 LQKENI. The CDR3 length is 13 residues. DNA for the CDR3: TGTGCCAGCTCAACTACAGGGTACTATGGCTACACCTTC. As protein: CASSTTGYYGYTF.

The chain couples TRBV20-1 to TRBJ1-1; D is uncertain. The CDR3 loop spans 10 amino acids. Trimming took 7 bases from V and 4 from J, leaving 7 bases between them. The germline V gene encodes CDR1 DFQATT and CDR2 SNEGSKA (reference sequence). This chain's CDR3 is CSVEGTEAFF. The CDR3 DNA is TGCAGTGTCGAGGGCACTGAAGCTTTCTTT.

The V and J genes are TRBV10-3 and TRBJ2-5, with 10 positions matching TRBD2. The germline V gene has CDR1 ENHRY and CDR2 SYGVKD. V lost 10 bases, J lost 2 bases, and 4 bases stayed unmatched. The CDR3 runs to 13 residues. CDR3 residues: CATQLAGQETQYF. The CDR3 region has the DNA TGTGCCACCCAACTAGCGGGACAAGAGACCCAGTACTTC.

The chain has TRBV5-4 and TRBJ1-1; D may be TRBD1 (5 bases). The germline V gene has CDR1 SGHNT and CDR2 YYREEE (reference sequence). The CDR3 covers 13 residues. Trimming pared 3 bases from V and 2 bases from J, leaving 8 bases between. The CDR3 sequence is CASSYRGNTEAFF. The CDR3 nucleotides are TGTGCCAGCAGCTATAGGGGTAACACTGAAGCTTTCTTT.

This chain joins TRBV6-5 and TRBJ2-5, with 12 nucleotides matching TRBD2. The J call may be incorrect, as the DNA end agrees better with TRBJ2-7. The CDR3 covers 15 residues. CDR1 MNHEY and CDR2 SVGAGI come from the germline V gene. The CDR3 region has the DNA TGTGCCAGCAGTTACTATACTAGCGGGGGGTACGAGCAGTACTTC. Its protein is CASSYYTSGGYEQYF.

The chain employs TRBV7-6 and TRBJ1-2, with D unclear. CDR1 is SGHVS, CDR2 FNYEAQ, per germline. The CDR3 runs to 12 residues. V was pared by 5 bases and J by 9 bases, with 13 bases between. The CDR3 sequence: CASSPPLGSYTF. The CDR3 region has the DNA TGTGCCAGCAGCCCGCCCCTAGGTAGCTACACCTTC. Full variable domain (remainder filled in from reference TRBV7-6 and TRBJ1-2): GAGVSQSPRYKVTKRGQDVALRCDPISGHVSLYWYRQALGQGPEFLTYFNYEAQQDKSGLPNDRFSAERPEGSISTLTIQRTEQRDSAMYRCASSPPLGSYTFGSGTRLTVV.

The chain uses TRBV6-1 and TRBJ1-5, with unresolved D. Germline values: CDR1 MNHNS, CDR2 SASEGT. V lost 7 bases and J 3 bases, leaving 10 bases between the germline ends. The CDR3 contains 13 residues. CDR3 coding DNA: TGTGCCAGCAAGGTAACAGTCAATCAGCCCCAGCATTTT. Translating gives CASKVTVNQPQHF.

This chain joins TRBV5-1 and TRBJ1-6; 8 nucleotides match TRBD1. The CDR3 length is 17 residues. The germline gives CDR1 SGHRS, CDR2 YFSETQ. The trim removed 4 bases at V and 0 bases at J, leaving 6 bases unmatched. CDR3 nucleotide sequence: TGCGCCAGCAGCAACCGACAGGGGAGCTCCTATAATTCACCCCTCCACTTT. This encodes CASSNRQGSSYNSPLHF.

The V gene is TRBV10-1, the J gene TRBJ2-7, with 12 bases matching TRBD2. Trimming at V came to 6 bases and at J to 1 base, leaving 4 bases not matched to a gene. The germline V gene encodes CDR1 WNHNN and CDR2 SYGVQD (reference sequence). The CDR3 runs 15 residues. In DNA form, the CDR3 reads TGCGCCAGCAGCGATGGACTAGCGGGATCCTACGAGCAGTACTTC. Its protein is CASSDGLAGSYEQYF.

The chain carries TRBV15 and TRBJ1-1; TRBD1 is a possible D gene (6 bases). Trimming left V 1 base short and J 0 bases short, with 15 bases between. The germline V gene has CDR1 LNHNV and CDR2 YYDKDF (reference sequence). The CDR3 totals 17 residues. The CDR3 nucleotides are TGTGCCACCAGCAGAGTTACAGGGTGGGTGGTGAACACTGAAGCTTTCTTT. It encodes CATSRVTGWVVNTEAFF.

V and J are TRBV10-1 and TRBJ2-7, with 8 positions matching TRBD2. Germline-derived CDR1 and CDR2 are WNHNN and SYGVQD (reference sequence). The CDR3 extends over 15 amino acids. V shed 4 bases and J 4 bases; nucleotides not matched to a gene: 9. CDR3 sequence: CASSVVRAGGYEQYF. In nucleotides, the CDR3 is TGCGCCAGCAGTGTCGTCAGGGCGGGAGGTTACGAGCAGTACTTC.

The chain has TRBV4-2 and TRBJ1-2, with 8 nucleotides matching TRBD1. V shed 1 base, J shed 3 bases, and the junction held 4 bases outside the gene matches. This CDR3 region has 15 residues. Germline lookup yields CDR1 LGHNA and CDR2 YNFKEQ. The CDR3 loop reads CASSQAPDRDYGYTF. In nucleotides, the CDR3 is TGTGCCAGCAGCCAAGCCCCGGACAGGGACTATGGCTACACCTTC.

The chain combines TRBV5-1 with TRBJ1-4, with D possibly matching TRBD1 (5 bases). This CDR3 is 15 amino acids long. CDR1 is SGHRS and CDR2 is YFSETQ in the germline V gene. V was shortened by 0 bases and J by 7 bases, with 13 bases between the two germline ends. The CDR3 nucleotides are TGCGCCAGCAGCTTGGGGGTAGGGGAGGCTGAAAAACTGTTTTTT. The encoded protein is CASSLGVGEAEKLFF.

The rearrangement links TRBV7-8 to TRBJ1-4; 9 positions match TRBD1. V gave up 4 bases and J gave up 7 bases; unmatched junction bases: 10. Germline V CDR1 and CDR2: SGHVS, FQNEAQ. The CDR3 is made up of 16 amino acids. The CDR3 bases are TGTGCCAGCAGCTACGGCGCGGGACAGGGTCCTGAAAAACTGTTTTTT. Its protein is CASSYGAGQGPEKLFF.

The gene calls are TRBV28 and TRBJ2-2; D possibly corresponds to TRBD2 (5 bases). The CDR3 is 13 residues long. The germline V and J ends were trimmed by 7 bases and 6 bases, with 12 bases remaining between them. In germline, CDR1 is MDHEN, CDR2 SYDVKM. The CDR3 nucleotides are TGTGCCAGCATAGGGCTAGCTCCCGGGGAGCTGTTTTTT. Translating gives CASIGLAPGELFF.

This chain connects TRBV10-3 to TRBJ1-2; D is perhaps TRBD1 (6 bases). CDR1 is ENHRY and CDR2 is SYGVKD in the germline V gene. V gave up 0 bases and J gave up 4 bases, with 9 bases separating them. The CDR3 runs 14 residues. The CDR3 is CAISESGGRYGYTF. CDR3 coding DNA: TGTGCCATCAGTGAGTCCGGGGGGCGCTATGGCTACACCTTC.

CDR3 sequence (DNA): TGTGCCAGCAAGGGTCCAGGGTTGGACACGGGCCACACTGAAGCTTTCTTT. The encoded protein is CASKGPGLDTGHTEAFF. The chain is built from TRBV2 and TRBJ1-1, with TRBD1 as a possible D gene (5 bases). V was cut by 7 bases and J by 3 bases, with 24 bases left in between. The CDR3 sequence is 17 residues long. Germline CDR1 reads SNHLY; CDR2 reads FYNNEI. The variable domain in full, completed from reference TRBV2 and TRBJ1-1, reads EPEVTQTPSHQVTQMGQEVILRCVPISNHLYFYWYRQILGQKVEFLVSFYNNEISEKSEIFDDQFSVERPDGSNFTLKIRSTKLEDSAMYFCASKGPGLDTGHTEAFFGQGTRLTVV.

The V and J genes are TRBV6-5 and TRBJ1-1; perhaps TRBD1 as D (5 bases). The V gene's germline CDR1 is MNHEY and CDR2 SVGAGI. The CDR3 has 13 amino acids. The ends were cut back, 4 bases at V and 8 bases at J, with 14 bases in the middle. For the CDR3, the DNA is TGTGCCAGCAGTTCCCTCTTTCGACAGGAAGCTTTCTTT. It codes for CASSSLFRQEAFF.

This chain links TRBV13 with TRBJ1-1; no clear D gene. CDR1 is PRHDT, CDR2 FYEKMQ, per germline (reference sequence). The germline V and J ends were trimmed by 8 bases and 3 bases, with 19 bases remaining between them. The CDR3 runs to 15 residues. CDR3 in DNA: TGTGCCAGCGGATCGGCAGAGGGTTCTGACACTGAAGCTTTCTTT. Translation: CASGSAEGSDTEAFF. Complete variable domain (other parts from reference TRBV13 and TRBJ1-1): AAGVIQSPRHLIKEKRETATLKCYPIPRHDTVYWYQQGPGQDPQFLISFYEKMQSDKGSIPDRFSAQQFSDYHSELNMSSLELGDSALYFCASGSAEGSDTEAFFGQGTRLTVV.

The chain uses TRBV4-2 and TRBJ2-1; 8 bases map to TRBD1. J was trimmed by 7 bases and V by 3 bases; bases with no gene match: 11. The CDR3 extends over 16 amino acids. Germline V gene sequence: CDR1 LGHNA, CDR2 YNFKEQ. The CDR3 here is CASSQEPGQEWNEQFF. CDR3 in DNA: TGTGCCAGCAGCCAGGAACCGGGACAGGAGTGGAATGAGCAGTTCTTC.

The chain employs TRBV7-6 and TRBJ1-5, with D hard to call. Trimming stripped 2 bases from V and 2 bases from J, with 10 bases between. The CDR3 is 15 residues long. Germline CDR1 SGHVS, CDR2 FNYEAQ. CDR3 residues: CASSLYGYGNQPQHF. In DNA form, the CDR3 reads TGTGCCAGCAGCTTATACGGGTATGGCAATCAGCCCCAGCATTTT. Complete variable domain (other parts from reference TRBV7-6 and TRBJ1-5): GAGVSQSPRYKVTKRGQDVALRCDPISGHVSLYWYRQALGQGPEFLTYFNYEAQQDKSGLPNDRFSAERPEGSISTLTIQRTEQRDSAMYRCASSLYGYGNQPQHFGDGTRLSIL.

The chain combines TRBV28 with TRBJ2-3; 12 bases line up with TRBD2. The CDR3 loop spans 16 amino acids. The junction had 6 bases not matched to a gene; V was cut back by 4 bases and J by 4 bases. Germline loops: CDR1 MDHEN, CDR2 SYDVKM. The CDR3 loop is CASSSPTSGSADTQYF. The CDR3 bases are TGTGCCAGCAGTTCACCGACTAGCGGGAGTGCAGATACGCAGTATTTT.

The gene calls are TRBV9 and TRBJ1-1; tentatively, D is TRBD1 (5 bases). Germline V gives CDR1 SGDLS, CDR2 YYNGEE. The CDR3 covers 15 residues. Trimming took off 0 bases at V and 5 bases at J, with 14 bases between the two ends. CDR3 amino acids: CASSVAFGAGTEAFF. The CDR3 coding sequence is TGTGCCAGCAGCGTAGCTTTCGGGGCGGGGACTGAAGCTTTCTTT.